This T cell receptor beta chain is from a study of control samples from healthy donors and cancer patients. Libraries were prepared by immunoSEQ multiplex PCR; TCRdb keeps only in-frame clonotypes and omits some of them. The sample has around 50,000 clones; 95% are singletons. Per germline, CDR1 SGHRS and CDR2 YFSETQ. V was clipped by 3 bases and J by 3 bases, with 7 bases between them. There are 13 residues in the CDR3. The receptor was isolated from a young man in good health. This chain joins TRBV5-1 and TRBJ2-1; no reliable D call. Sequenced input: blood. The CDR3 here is CASSSPGYNEQFF. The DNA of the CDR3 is TGCGCCAGCAGCTCCCCAGGCTACAATGAGCAGTTCTTC.